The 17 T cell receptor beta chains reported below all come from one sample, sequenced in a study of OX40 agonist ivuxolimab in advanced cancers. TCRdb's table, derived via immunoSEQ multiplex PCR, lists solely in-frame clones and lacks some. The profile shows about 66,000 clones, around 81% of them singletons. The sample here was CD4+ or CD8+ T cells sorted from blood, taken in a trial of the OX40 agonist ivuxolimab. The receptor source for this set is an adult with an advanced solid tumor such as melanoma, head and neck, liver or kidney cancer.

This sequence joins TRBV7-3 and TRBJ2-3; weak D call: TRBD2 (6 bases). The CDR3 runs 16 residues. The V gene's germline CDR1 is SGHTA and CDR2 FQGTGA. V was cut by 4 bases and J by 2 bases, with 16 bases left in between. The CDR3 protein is CASSSRGGAVTDTQYF. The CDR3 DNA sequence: TGTGCCAGCAGCTCCCGAGGCGGGGCGGTCACAGATACGCAGTATTTT.

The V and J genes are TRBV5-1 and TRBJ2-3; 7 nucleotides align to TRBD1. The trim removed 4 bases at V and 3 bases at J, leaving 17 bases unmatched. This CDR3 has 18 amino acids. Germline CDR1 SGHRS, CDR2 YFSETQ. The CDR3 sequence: CASSPGTASLLSTDTQYF. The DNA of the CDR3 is TGCGCCAGCAGCCCCGGGACAGCTTCCCTCCTTAGTACAGATACGCAGTATTTT.

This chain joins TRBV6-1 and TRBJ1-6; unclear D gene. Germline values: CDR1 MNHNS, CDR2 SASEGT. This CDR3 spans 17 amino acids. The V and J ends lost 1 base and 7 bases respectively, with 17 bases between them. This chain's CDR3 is CASSEDWAGLRNSPLHF. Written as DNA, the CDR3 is TGTGCCAGCAGTGAAGATTGGGCAGGCCTTAGGAATTCACCCCTCCACTTT.

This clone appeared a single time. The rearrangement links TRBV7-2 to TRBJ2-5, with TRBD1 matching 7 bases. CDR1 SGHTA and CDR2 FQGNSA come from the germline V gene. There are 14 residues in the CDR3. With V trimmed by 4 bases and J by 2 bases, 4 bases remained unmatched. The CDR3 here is CASSSGTVQETQYF. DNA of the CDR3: TGTGCCAGCAGCTCGGGGACAGTACAAGAGACCCAGTACTTC.

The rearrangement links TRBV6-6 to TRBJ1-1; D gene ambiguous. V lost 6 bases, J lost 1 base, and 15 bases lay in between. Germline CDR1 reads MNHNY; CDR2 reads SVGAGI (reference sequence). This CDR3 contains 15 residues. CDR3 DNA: TGTGCCAGCAGCGAACGAGGGTCGAAGAACACTGAAGCTTTCTTT. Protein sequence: CASSERGSKNTEAFF.

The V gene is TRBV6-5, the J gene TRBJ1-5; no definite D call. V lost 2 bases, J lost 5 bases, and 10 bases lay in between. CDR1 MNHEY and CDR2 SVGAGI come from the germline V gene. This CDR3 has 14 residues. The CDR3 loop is CASSYTPRDQPQHF. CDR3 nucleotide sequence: TGTGCCAGCAGTTACACCCCACGGGATCAGCCCCAGCATTTT.

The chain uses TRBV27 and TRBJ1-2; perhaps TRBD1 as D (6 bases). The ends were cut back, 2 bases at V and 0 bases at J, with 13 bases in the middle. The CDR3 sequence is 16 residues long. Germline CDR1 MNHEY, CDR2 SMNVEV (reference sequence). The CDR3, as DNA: TGTGCCAGCAGTTTAACTCTGACAGGAGCTAACTATGGCTACACCTTC. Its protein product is CASSLTLTGANYGYTF.

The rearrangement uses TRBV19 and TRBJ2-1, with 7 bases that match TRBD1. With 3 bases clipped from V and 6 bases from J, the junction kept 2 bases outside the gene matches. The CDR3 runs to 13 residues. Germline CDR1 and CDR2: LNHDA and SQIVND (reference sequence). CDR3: CASSIDRVNEQFF. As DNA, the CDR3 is TGTGCCAGTAGTATCGACAGGGTCAATGAGCAGTTCTTC. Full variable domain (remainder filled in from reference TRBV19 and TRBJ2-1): DGGITQSPKYLFRKEGQNVTLSCEQNLNHDAMYWYRQDPGQGLRLIYYSQIVNDFQKGDIAEGYSVSREKKESFPLTVTSAQKNPTAFYLCASSIDRVNEQFFGPGTRLTVL.

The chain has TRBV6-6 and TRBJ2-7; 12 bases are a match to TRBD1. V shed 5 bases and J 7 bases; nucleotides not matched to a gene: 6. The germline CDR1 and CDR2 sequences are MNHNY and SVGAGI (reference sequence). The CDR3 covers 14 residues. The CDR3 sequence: CASSPGQGASEQYF. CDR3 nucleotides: TGTGCCAGCAGTCCGGGACAGGGGGCAAGTGAGCAGTACTTC.

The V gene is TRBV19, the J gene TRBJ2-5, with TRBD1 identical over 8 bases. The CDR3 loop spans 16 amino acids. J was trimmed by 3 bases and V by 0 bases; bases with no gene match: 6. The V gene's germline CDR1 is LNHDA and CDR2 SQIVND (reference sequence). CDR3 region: CASSIEIGTGKETQYF. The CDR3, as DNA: TGTGCCAGTAGTATAGAAATAGGGACAGGAAAAGAGACCCAGTACTTC.

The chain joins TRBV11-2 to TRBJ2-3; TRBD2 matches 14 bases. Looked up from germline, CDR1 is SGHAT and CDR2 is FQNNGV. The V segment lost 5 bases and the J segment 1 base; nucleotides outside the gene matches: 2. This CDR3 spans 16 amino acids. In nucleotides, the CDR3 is TGTGCCAGCAGCCAGGGACTAGCGGGGGGCACAGATACGCAGTATTTT. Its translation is CASSQGLAGGTDTQYF.

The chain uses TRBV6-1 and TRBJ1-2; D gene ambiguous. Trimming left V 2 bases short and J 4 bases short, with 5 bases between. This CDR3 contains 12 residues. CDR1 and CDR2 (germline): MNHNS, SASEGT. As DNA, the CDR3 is TGTGCCAGCAGTGAACAGCTCTATGGCTACACCTTC. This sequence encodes CASSEQLYGYTF.

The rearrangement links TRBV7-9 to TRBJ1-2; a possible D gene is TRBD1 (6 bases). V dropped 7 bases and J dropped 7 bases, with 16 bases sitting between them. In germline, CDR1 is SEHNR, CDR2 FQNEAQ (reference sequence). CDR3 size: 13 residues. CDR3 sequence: CASTLQGTGGYTF. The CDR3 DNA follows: TGTGCCAGCACCCTACAGGGTACTGGTGGCTACACCTTC.

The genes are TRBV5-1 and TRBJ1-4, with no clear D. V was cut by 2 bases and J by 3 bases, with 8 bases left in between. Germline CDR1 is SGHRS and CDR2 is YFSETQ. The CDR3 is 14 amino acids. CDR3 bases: TGCGCCAGCAGCTTCGGCAGGTCTAATGAAAAACTGTTTTTT. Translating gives CASSFGRSNEKLFF.

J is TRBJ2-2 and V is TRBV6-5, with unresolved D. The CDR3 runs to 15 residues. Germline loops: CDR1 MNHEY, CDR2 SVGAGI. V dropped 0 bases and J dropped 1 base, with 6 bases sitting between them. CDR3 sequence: CASSYSPLNTGELFF. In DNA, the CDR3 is TGTGCCAGCAGTTACTCGCCTTTGAACACCGGGGAGCTGTTTTTT.

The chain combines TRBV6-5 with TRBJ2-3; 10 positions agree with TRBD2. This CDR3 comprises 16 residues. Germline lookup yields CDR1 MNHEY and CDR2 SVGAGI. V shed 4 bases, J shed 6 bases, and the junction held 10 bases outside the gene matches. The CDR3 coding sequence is TGTGCCAGCAGTTCTAGCGGGGGCCGCTCGGGGGATACGCAGTATTTT. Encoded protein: CASSSSGGRSGDTQYF.

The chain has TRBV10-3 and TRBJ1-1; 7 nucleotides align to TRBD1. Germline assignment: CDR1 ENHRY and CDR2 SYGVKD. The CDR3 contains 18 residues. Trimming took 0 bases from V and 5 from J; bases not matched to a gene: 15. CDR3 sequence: CAISESKLGRQGGTEAFF. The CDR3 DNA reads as TGTGCCATCAGTGAGTCGAAACTTGGGAGGCAGGGGGGGACTGAAGCTTTCTTT.